This T cell receptor beta chain stems from a study of T-cell reconstitution after alpha-beta-depleted transplantation in children listed by TCRdb under 2016. For the wider study: Using TCR repertoire profiling, the study followed T-cell immune reconstitution in a quantitative way in children after TCRalphabeta/CD19-depleted allogeneic hematopoietic cell transplantation.

Library preparation employed PCR. Sequencing was carried out with an Illumina HiSeq 2500. To normalize quantification of the TCRbeta repertoire, the TCR libraries were built with molecular barcoding that relied on unique molecular identifiers. The public reads were reanalyzed by TCRdb: fastp trimming at Q25, MiXCR alignment, in-frame beta chains only. CDR3 protein duplicates are merged, each entry listing the most common genes and DNA. Recorded for this sample are hundreds of thousands of distinct CDR3 sequences; around a sixth of them occurred a single time. Clones ranked in the top ten supply approximately 1.1% of the sample. As encoded in the germline V gene (reference sequence), CDR1 is GTSNPN while CDR2 is SVGIG. From the cysteine through the phenylalanine, the CDR3 covers 14 amino acids. Only CDR3 DNA remains: 42 bases, in frame from the first base. Deletion took 2 bases off V and 2 bases off J, with a span of 9 bases between the germline ends.

Comments on this clonotype: Which antigen it targets is not known. The input lacks base qualities; no much larger clone sits a single base away.

Sequencing was performed on PBMCs from the stem cell graft donor, taken from the stem cell graft. This receptor was taken from a human donor who donated a stem cell graft to a child with acute myeloid leukemia. The rearranged segments are TRBV30 and TRBJ2-2, with no reliable assignment of the D segment. The DNA reads as follows: TGTGCCTGGAGTATCGACACCAACACCGGGGAGCTGTTTTTT. This codes for CAWSIDTNTGELFF.